This T cell receptor (beta chain) comes out of a study of cytomegalovirus exposure and HLA in healthy donors. Study-wide results and limits: Sequencing likely caused a cluster of highly shared sequence variants. The classifier reportedly diagnosed cytomegalovirus status with high specificity and sensitivity. Later analysis showed TCR association rates varying by HLA locus, highest for DRB1 and lowest for HLA-C.

For this clone: Its antigen is still unknown.

13 Jbeta primers and 60 Vbeta primers were used for the PCR. The repertoire was sequenced with immunoSEQ multiplex PCR; TCRdb's copy has only in-frame clones and lacks some. The sample's table shows around 210,000 clones. The CDR3 totals 16 residues. In germline, CDR1 is SGHTA, CDR2 FQGNSA. V lost 5 bases to trimming and J lost 3 bases; unmatched junction nucleotides: 8. V is TRBV7-2 and J is TRBJ2-2, with 8 bases aligning to TRBD2. The sequence was collected from a woman younger than 45 in good health and CMV-seropositive. The sequencing input was PBMCs. The CDR3: CASSRGTRTHTGELFF. CDR3 nucleotides: TGTGCCAGCAGCCGGGGGACTAGAACCCACACCGGGGAGCTGTTTTTT.